These 13 T cell receptor beta chains share one sample of origin, sequenced in a study of prognosis after radiotherapy for stage I lung cancer. Amplicons of TCR beta CDR3 were generated from genomic DNA by two-round multiplex PCR. Primers targeting each individual TRBV and TRBJ gene were applied in first-round PCR. TCRdb reprocessed the multiplex PCR reads via MiXCR and lists one record per CDR3 protein. The table records approximately 25,000 distinct CDR3 sequences, approximately 40% of them present only once. The material was PBMCs, obtained before or after stereotactic body radiation therapy (not recorded which). These receptors came from a donor over 45 with non-small cell lung cancer.

This clonotype was observed at least ten times. The genes are TRBV12-3 or TRBV12-4 and TRBJ1-5, with D tentatively TRBD1 (5 bases). V was pared by 3 bases and J by 0 bases, with 33 bases between. This CDR3 comprises 23 residues. CDR3 DNA sequence: TGTGCCAGCAGTTTTTTAAGCAGGATACCAACAGGCCCTACCGAACATAGCAATCAGCCCCAGCATTTT. Protein product: CASSFLSRIPTGPTEHSNQPQHF.

This clonotype was detected ten times or more. The CDR3 region has the DNA TGTGCCAGCAGAAATCTTCTGAACACTGAAGCTTTCTTT. It is translated as CASRNLLNTEAFF. The chain couples TRBV28 to TRBJ1-1; no firm D call. The CDR3 spans 13 residues. Per the germline V gene, CDR1 is MDHEN and CDR2 is SYDVKM. Trimming stripped 6 bases from V and 0 bases from J, with 8 bases between.

This clonotype has ten or more counts. This chain uses TRBV28 with TRBJ2-1, with D hard to call. Looked up from germline, CDR1 is MDHEN and CDR2 is SYDVKM. The CDR3 sequence is 13 residues long. V gave up 7 bases and J gave up 0 bases, with 7 bases separating them. The chain's CDR3 is CASTLGSYNEQFF. The DNA of the CDR3 is TGTGCCAGCACCCTGGGCTCCTACAATGAGCAGTTCTTC.

This clonotype was observed many times. The V and J genes are TRBV25-1 and TRBJ2-3, with no clear D. Trimming removed 7 bases from V and 0 bases from J, with 11 bases in between. Germline V gene lookup returns CDR1 MGHDK and CDR2 SYGVNS. This CDR3 has 14 amino acids. The CDR3 sequence: CASNLYESTDTQYF. CDR3 bases: TGTGCCAGCAACTTATACGAGAGCACAGATACGCAGTATTTT.

This clonotype was seen repeatedly, ten times or more. The genes are TRBV14 and TRBJ1-4; D gene ambiguous. The CDR3 runs 14 residues. CDR1 is SGHDN and CDR2 is FVKESK in the germline V gene. Trimming removed 2 bases at V and 7 bases at J, with 11 bases between. CDR3 sequence reads: CASSQRGGSEKLFF. In nucleotides, the CDR3 is TGTGCCAGCAGCCAACGGGGAGGTAGTGAAAAACTGTTTTTT.

For this clonotype: A far larger clone is a single base away, which makes a read error likely. This chain connects TRBV6-4 to TRBJ2-7, with D tentatively TRBD2 (6 bases). The CDR3 totals 11 residues. With 7 bases removed from V and 9 bases from J, the gap between germline ends came to 13 bases. Germline lookup yields CDR1 MRHNA and CDR2 SNTAGT. Here the CDR3 reads CASIGPGGQYF. The CDR3 DNA follows: TGTGCCAGCATAGGACCCGGGGGGCAGTACTTC.

This clonotype qualifies as medium-sized. The chain links TRBV6-1 to TRBJ2-2; 9 bases map to TRBD2. Looked up from germline, CDR1 is MNHNS and CDR2 is SASEGT. The ends lost 6 bases at V and 5 bases at J; junction bases unmatched: 4. The CDR3 consists of 14 residues. DNA of the CDR3: TGTGCCAGCAGGGGACTAGCTTTTACCGGGGAGCTGTTTTTT. As protein: CASRGLAFTGELFF.

Remarks on this clonotype: Sequence at one end of the junction differs from germline and may be a read error. V and J are TRBV20-1 and TRBJ2-1; TRBD1 matches 8 bases. CDR3 length equals 12 residues. Germline V gene data show CDR1 as DFQATT and CDR2 as SNEGSKA (reference sequence). The CDR3 loop is CSVSGGGNERFF. In DNA form, the CDR3 reads TGCAGTGTATCAGGGGGCGGGAATGAGCGGTTCTTC.

This clonotype showed up many times. The V gene is TRBV11-3, the J gene TRBJ2-3; a possible D gene is TRBD1 (6 bases). The ends were cut back, 5 bases at V and 7 bases at J, with 16 bases in the middle. Germline V CDR1 and CDR2: SGHNT, YENEEA. The CDR3 is 14 amino acids. For the CDR3, the DNA is TGTGCCAGCAGCCTTACAGGGTATCCCCATACGCAGTATTTT. This encodes CASSLTGYPHTQYF.

A note on this clonotype: It differs at one base from a far larger clone, so likely a read error. V and J are TRBV27 and TRBJ2-5; D is perhaps TRBD1 (6 bases). The last part of the DNA fits TRBJ2-1 better; the J call may be wrong. In germline, CDR1 is MNHEY, CDR2 SMNVEV (reference sequence). The CDR3 is 15 residues long. The CDR3 nucleotides are TGTGCCAGCAGTTTTTTTGGGAAGAGGGGGACCGAGCAGTTCTTC. It translates to CASSFFGKRGTEQFF.

This clonotype was seen repeatedly, ten times or more. CDR3 sequence: CSARDPARGRVDGYTF. The CDR3, as DNA: TGCAGTGCTAGAGATCCCGCTAGGGGCCGAGTTGATGGCTACACCTTC. The chain uses TRBV20-1 and TRBJ1-2, with D possibly TRBD1 on 5 matching bases. The V end lost 0 bases, the J end lost 6 bases, and 20 bases lay between the germline ends. This CDR3 is 16 amino acids long. Germline values: CDR1 DFQATT, CDR2 SNEGSKA (reference sequence).

The rearrangement uses TRBV2 and TRBJ1-5; D is perhaps TRBD1 (5 bases). The germline V gene has CDR1 SNHLY and CDR2 FYNNEI. This CDR3 is built from 13 residues. V lost 10 bases and J 4 bases, leaving 14 bases between the germline ends. CDR3 in DNA: TGTGCCACCGTGGGGGGGGTTAATCAGCCCCAGCATTTT. Protein sequence: CATVGGVNQPQHF.

This clonotype has at least ten counts. This chain uses TRBV9 with TRBJ1-5, with D perhaps TRBD1 (6 bases). Germline V gives CDR1 SGDLS, CDR2 YYNGEE. The CDR3 is made up of 15 amino acids. Trimming shortened V by 6 bases and J by 5 bases, and 18 bases separated the two germline ends. CDR3 nucleotide sequence: TGTGCCAGCACCCTAAGCGGGGGGGCCCATCAGCCCCAGCATTTT. Its translation is CASTLSGGAHQPQHF.